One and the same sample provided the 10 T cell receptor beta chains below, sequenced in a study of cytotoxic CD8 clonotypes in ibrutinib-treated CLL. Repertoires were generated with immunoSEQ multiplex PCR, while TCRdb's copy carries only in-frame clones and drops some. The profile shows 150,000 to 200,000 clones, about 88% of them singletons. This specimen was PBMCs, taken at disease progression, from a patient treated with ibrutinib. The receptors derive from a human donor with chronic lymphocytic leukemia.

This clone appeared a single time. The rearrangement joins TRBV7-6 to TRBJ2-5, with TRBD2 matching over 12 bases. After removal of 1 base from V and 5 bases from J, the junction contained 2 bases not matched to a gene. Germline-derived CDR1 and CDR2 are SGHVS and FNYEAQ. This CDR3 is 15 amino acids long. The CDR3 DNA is TGTGCCAGCAGCTTAGGGACTAGCGGGATGGAGACCCAGTACTTC. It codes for CASSLGTSGMETQYF.

CDR3 DNA sequence: TGTGCCAGCAGTTTCGTCACCGGGGAGCTGTTTTTT. Its translation is CASSFVTGELFF. This chain links TRBV27 with TRBJ2-2; D remains ambiguous. V lost 3 bases and J lost 4, with 3 bases in between. The CDR3 consists of 12 residues. Germline V CDR1 and CDR2: MNHEY, SMNVEV (reference sequence).

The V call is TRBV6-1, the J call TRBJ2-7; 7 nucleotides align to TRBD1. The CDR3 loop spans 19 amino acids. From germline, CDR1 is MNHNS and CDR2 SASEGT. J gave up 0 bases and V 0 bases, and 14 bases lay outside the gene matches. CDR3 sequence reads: CASSEALTGAPRNSYEQYF. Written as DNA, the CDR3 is TGTGCCAGCAGTGAAGCGCTAACAGGGGCCCCACGGAACTCCTACGAGCAGTACTTC.

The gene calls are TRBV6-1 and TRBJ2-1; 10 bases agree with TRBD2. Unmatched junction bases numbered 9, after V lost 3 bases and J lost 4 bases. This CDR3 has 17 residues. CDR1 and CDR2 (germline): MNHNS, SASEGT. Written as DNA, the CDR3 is TGTGCCAGCAGTGAGGGGTTCCTAGCGGGAGTGTACAATGAGCAGTTCTTC. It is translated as CASSEGFLAGVYNEQFF.

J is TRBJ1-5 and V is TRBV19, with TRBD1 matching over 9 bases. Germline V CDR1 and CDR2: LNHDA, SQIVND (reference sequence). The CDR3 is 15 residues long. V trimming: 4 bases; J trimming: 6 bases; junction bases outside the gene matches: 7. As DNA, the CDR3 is TGTGCCAGTAGTAAGGGACAGGGATTCCCTCAGCCCCAGCATTTT. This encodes CASSKGQGFPQPQHF.

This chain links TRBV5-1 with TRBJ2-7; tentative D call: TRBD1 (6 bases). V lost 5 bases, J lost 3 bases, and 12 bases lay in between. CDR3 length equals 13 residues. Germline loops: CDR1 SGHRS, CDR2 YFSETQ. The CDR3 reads CASSWTADYEQYF. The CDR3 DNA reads TGCGCCAGCAGTTGGACAGCCGACTACGAGCAGTACTTC.

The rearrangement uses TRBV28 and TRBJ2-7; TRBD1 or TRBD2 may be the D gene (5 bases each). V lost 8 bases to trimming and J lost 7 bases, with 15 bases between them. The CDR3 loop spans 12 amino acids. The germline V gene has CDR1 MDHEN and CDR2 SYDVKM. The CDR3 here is CASSGDHREQYF. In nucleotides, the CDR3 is TGTGCCAGCTCCGGGGACCACCGGGAGCAGTACTTC.

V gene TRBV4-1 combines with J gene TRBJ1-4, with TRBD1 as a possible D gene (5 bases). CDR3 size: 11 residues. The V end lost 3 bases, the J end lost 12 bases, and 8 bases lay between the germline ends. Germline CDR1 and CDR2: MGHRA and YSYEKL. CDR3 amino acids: CASSHFRELFF. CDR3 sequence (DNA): TGCGCCAGCAGCCATTTCAGGGAACTGTTTTTT.

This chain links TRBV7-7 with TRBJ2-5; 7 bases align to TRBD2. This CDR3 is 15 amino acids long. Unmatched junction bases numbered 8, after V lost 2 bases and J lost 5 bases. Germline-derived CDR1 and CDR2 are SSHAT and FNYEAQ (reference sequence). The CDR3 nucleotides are TGTGCCAGCAGCTTACGGTCCAGCGGGATGGAGACCCAGTACTTC. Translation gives CASSLRSSGMETQYF.

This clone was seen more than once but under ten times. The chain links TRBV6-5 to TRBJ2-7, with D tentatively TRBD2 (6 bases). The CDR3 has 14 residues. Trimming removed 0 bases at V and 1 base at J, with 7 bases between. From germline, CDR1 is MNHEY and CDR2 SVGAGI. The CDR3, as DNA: TGTGCCAGCAGTTACTCTCGGGGGTCCTACGAGCAGTACTTC. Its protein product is CASSYSRGSYEQYF.